These 26 T cell receptor beta chains were all obtained from the same sample, sequenced in a study of blood T cell repertoires in COVID-19. Sequenced by immunoSEQ multiplex PCR; TCRdb stores in-frame clones only, minus some. The profile shows more than 200,000 clones, 87% of them singletons. Specimen: peripheral blood. All receptors come from a man between 18 and 29 years old with active or convalescent COVID-19.

V and J are TRBV13 and TRBJ2-5; TRBD1 might be the D (5 bases). The CDR3 is 14 amino acids. Germline CDR1 and CDR2: PRHDT and FYEKMQ (reference sequence). V was shortened by 6 bases and J by 1 base, with 12 bases between the two germline ends. This chain's CDR3 is CASSLSGSQETQYF. The CDR3 nucleotides are TGTGCCAGCAGTTTATCAGGGTCCCAAGAGACCCAGTACTTC. Based on the CDR3 plus reference TRBV13 and TRBJ2-5, the full variable domain is AAGVIQSPRHLIKEKRETATLKCYPIPRHDTVYWYQQGPGQDPQFLISFYEKMQSDKGSIPDRFSAQQFSDYHSELNMSSLELGDSALYFCASSLSGSQETQYFGPGTRLLVL.

The chain links TRBV12-3 or TRBV12-4 to TRBJ2-1; 9 nucleotides match TRBD2. The CDR3 is 13 residues long. DNA of the CDR3: TGTGCTGTAAATAGCGGGAGCTCTAATGAGCAGTTCTTC. This sequence encodes CAVNSGSSNEQFF.

This rearrangement joins TRBV27 to TRBJ2-1; 13 positions agree with TRBD2. Germline V gene lookup returns CDR1 MNHEY and CDR2 SMNVEV (reference sequence). The CDR3 spans 16 residues. The V segment lost 5 bases and the J segment 2 bases; nucleotides outside the gene matches: 3. CDR3 in amino acids: CASSPLAGGTYNEQFF. The CDR3 region has the DNA TGTGCCAGCAGTCCACTAGCGGGAGGGACCTACAATGAGCAGTTCTTC.

V is TRBV11-2 and J is TRBJ1-5; no clear D. The germline CDR1 and CDR2 sequences are SGHAT and FQNNGV. V shed 0 bases and J shed 3 bases, with 6 bases lying between them. The CDR3 has 14 residues. The CDR3 nucleotides read TGTGCCAGCAGCTTAGACTCCTTCAATCAGCCCCAGCATTTT. It is translated as CASSLDSFNQPQHF.

This clone was detected a few times. The chain links TRBV2 to TRBJ1-6; 8 nucleotides match TRBD1. Trimming removed 6 bases from V and 7 bases from J; junction bases left unmatched: 11. The CDR3 contains 16 residues. CDR1 is SNHLY and CDR2 is FYNNEI in the germline V gene. The CDR3 region is CASSRQQGDRNSPLHF. CDR3 in DNA: TGTGCCAGCAGCCGTCAACAGGGGGACAGAAATTCACCCCTCCACTTT. Supplemented by reference TRBV2 and TRBJ1-6, the full variable domain reads EPEVTQTPSHQVTQMGQEVILRCVPISNHLYFYWYRQILGQKVEFLVSFYNNEISEKSEIFDDQFSVERPDGSNFTLKIRSTKLEDSAMYFCASSRQQGDRNSPLHFGNGTRLTVT.

J is TRBJ2-7 and V is TRBV5-4, with TRBD2 matching 7 bases. The V and J ends lost 4 bases and 2 bases, in that order; junction bases with no gene match: 6. The CDR3 has 14 residues. Germline lookup yields CDR1 SGHNT and CDR2 YYREEE (reference sequence). Written as DNA, the CDR3 is TGTGCCAGCAGCAGCGGGACTAATCCCTACGAGCAGTACTTC. It yields the protein CASSSGTNPYEQYF. Full variable domain (missing parts from reference TRBV5-4 and TRBJ2-7): ETGVTQSPTHLIKTRGQQVTLRCSSQSGHNTVSWYQQALGQGPQFIFQYYREEENGRGNFPPRFSGLQFPNYSSELNVNALELDDSALYLCASSSGTNPYEQYFGPGTRLTVT.

The chain's CDR3 is CASRGLRDQGQNGYGYTF. CDR3 in DNA: TGTGCCAGTAGGGGCTTGAGGGACCAGGGGCAAAATGGCTATGGCTACACCTTC. The chain joins TRBV19 to TRBJ1-2, with D tentatively TRBD1 (6 bases). The CDR3 runs 18 residues. Germline loops: CDR1 LNHDA, CDR2 SQIVND (reference sequence). V lost 6 bases and J 4 bases, leaving 27 bases between the germline ends.

The V and J genes are TRBV7-2 and TRBJ2-5; 15 nucleotides match TRBD2. This CDR3 spans 17 amino acids. Unmatched junction bases numbered 7, after V lost 3 bases and J lost 5 bases. The germline V gene has CDR1 SGHTA and CDR2 FQGNSA. The CDR3 here is CASSFTGLAGGRETQYF. Written as DNA, the CDR3 is TGTGCCAGCAGCTTCACCGGACTAGCGGGGGGGAGGGAGACCCAGTACTTC.

The chain links TRBV7-2 to TRBJ2-7; 12 bases are shared with TRBD2. Per germline, CDR1 SGHTA and CDR2 FQGNSA. The V gene end was trimmed by 6 bases and the J gene end by 5 bases; junction bases not matched to a gene: 5. The CDR3 runs to 14 residues. The CDR3 DNA sequence: TGTGCCAGCAGGCCGACTAGCGGGAGCCACGAGCAGTACTTC. It yields the protein CASRPTSGSHEQYF.

The rearrangement joins TRBV19 to TRBJ1-4; possible D gene TRBD1, 5 bases. The CDR3 runs 15 residues. Germline values: CDR1 LNHDA, CDR2 SQIVND (reference sequence). Trimming pared 6 bases from V and 8 bases from J, leaving 19 bases between. CDR3 DNA: TGTGCCAGTAGATCCCCGGGGGTTGGTTCGGAAAAACTGTTTTTT. Protein: CASRSPGVGSEKLFF.

At least ten counts were recorded for this clone. This chain uses TRBV7-3 with TRBJ2-5, with a weak D call TRBD1 (5 bases). The CDR3 consists of 13 residues. V lost 2 bases and J lost 5, with 9 bases in between. Per germline, CDR1 SGHTA and CDR2 FQGTGA. Written as DNA, the CDR3 is TGTGCCAGCAGCTTACAGGGTCACGAGACCCAGTACTTC. Its translation: CASSLQGHETQYF.

The chain joins TRBV3-1 (or the pseudogene TRBV3-2) to TRBJ1-2; D uncertain. The V end was cut by 0 bases, the J end by 4 bases, with 12 bases between. Germline CDR1 LGHDT, CDR2 YNNKEL (reference sequence). The CDR3 has 15 amino acids. The DNA of the CDR3 is TGTGCCAGCAGCCAAGATATTGGGAGTTTCTATGGCTACACCTTC. This gives the protein CASSQDIGSFYGYTF.

The chain recombines TRBV5-6 with TRBJ2-7; 15 bases are a match to TRBD2. This CDR3 is built from 15 residues. V was clipped by 4 bases and J by 10 bases; unmatched bases: 9. Looked up from germline, CDR1 is SGHDT and CDR2 is YYEEEE. The CDR3 reads CASSLGTSGRRDQYF. The CDR3 region has the DNA TGTGCCAGCAGCCTCGGGACTAGCGGGAGGAGGGATCAGTACTTC.

The chain has TRBV24-1 and TRBJ2-5; D ambiguous. The CDR3 contains 13 residues. Germline-derived CDR1 and CDR2 are KGHDR and SFDVKD. V lost 1 base and J lost 2, with 4 bases in between. The CDR3 loop is CATSDFLQETQYF. For the CDR3, the DNA is TGTGCCACCAGTGATTTCCTACAAGAGACCCAGTACTTC.

V is TRBV12-1 and J is TRBJ1-2; TRBD1 is the table's D call, not checked against the DNA. TRBV12-1 is noted as a pseudogene. The CDR3 is 15 amino acids. The chain's CDR3 is CASSSDRGTNYGYTF. CDR3 coding DNA: TGTGCCAGCAGCTCGGACAGGGGAACCAACTATGGCTACACCTTC.

The V gene is TRBV12-3 or TRBV12-4, the J gene TRBJ2-2; D not certain. V lost 6 bases and J lost 2, with 7 bases in between. The CDR3 is made up of 13 amino acids. The CDR3 region is CASRLSNTGELFF. In nucleotides, the CDR3 is TGTGCCAGCAGACTCTCTAACACCGGGGAGCTGTTTTTT.

J is TRBJ2-1 and V is TRBV7-9; D call uncertain. The CDR3 spans 15 residues. Trimming took 5 bases from V and 7 from J, leaving 18 bases between them. The V gene's germline CDR1 is SEHNR and CDR2 FQNEAQ (reference sequence). The CDR3 region is CASSPSSGLRNEQFF. The DNA for the CDR3 is TGTGCCAGCAGCCCATCCTCGGGTCTCCGGAATGAGCAGTTCTTC.

The chain links TRBV15 to TRBJ1-5; no clear D gene. Trimming removed 2 bases at V and 9 bases at J, with 14 bases between. Germline CDR1 reads LNHNV; CDR2 reads YYDKDF (reference sequence). CDR3 length: 14 residues. The CDR3 here is CATSRLGGRWPQHF. In DNA, the CDR3 is TGTGCCACCAGCAGATTAGGAGGGAGGTGGCCCCAGCATTTT.

The chain employs TRBV7-2 and TRBJ1-5; D perhaps matches TRBD1 (5 bases). CDR1 SGHTA and CDR2 FQGNSA come from the germline V gene. This CDR3 has 16 amino acids. Trimming left V 0 bases short and J 2 bases short, with 11 bases between. The CDR3 is CASSLAAGGGNQPQHF. CDR3 nucleotide sequence: TGTGCCAGCAGCTTAGCGGCGGGGGGTGGCAATCAGCCCCAGCATTTT.

This chain links TRBV19 with TRBJ2-1; 9 bases fit TRBD2. V was pared by 8 bases and J by 6 bases, with 20 bases of the junction left unmatched. Germline assignment: CDR1 LNHDA and CDR2 SQIVND (reference sequence). The CDR3 is 18 amino acids. This CDR3 reads CASGTGTSPGFEGNEQFF. For the CDR3, the DNA is TGTGCCAGTGGGACCGGGACTAGCCCGGGGTTTGAGGGCAATGAGCAGTTCTTC.

The chain is built from TRBV7-8 and TRBJ2-7; 12 positions agree with TRBD2. CDR1 and CDR2 (germline): SGHVS, FQNEAQ. CDR3 length: 16 amino acids. V gave up 5 bases and J gave up 2 bases; unmatched junction bases: 7. The CDR3 loop is CASSPLAGGGAYEQYF. The CDR3 DNA reads TGTGCCAGCAGCCCTCTAGCGGGAGGGGGGGCCTACGAGCAGTACTTC.

The chain combines TRBV29-1 with TRBJ2-7; D might be TRBD1 (6 bases). V dropped 5 bases and J dropped 6 bases, with 14 bases sitting between them. The CDR3 totals 12 residues. Germline V gives CDR1 SQVTM, CDR2 ANQGSEA. CDR3 DNA sequence: TGCAGCGTTCCCACCGGGACACGCGAGCAGTACTTC. It is translated as CSVPTGTREQYF.

The V and J genes are TRBV9 and TRBJ2-7, with 8 bases identical to TRBD1. With V trimmed by 3 bases and J by 6 bases, 14 bases remained unmatched. The CDR3 is made up of 16 amino acids. Germline CDR1 and CDR2: SGDLS and YYNGEE. The CDR3 DNA follows: TGTGCCAGCAGCGCGACTCAGGGGGCGCAAAGGGGCGAGCAGTACTTC. Amino acids: CASSATQGAQRGEQYF. The full variable domain, in which reference TRBV9 and TRBJ2-7 provide the parts outside the CDR3, is DSGVTQTPKHLITATGQRVTLRCSPRSGDLSVYWYQQSLDQGLQFLIQYYNGEERAKGNILERFSAQQFPDLHSELNLSSLELGDSALYFCASSATQGAQRGEQYFGPGTRLTVT.

The chain employs TRBV7-8 and TRBJ2-7; 7 bases map to TRBD2. This CDR3 spans 15 amino acids. Germline V CDR1 and CDR2: SGHVS, FQNEAQ. V shed 5 bases, J shed 7 bases, and the junction held 14 bases outside the gene matches. DNA for the CDR3: TGTGCCAGCAGCACACCTAGCGGCCTACTGGGGGAGCAGTACTTC. Translation gives CASSTPSGLLGEQYF.

V gene TRBV6-2 or TRBV6-3 combines with J gene TRBJ1-6; 7 nucleotides align to TRBD1. After removal of 2 bases from V and 6 bases from J, the junction contained 4 bases not matched to a gene. Germline values: CDR1 MNHEY, CDR2 SVGEGT. There are 15 residues in the CDR3. The CDR3 bases are TGTGCCAGCAGTTACAATCGACAGGGTAATTCACCCCTCCACTTT. The encoded protein is CASSYNRQGNSPLHF.

This chain joins TRBV5-1 and TRBJ2-7; 7 bases agree with TRBD2. The ends lost 0 bases at V and 2 bases at J; junction bases unmatched: 14. This CDR3 has 18 amino acids. CDR1 and CDR2 (germline): SGHRS, YFSETQ. The CDR3, as DNA: TGCGCCAGCAGCTTGGGTATGGGCGGGAGAAGAAACGCCTACGAGCAGTACTTC. Its protein product is CASSLGMGGRRNAYEQYF.